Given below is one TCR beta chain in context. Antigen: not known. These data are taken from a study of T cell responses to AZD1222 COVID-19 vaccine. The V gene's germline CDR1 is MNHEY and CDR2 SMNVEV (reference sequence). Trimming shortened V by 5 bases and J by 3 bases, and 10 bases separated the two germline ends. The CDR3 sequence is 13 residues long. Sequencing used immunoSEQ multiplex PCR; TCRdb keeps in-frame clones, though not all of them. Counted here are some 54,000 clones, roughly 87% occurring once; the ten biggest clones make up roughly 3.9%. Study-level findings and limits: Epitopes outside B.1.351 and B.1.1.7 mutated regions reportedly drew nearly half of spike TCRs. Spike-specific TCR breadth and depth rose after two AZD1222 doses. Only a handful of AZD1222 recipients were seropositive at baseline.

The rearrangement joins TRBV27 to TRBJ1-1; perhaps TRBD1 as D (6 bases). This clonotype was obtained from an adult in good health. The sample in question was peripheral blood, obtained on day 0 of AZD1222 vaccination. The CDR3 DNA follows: TGTGCCAGCAGTGGGGACACCTACACTGAAGCTTTCTTT. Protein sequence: CASSGDTYTEAFF.